Included here is one T cell receptor beta chain sequence, with context. Its antigen is unknown. It has no much larger one-base neighbor in the sample; base qualities were not kept. Each collaborating institution followed its own protocols to collect whole blood in K2EDTA tubes. Collaborator samples were shipped for TCRbeta analysis as frozen whole blood, isolated PBMCs, or DNA extracted from either sample type. These data belong to a study of blood T cell repertoires in COVID-19 (dated by TCRdb to the early 2020s). Some background on the complete study: Collaborator samples came from the United States, Italy and Spain and covered acute and convalescent phases of COVID-19. The material from the prospective study consisted of cDNA or gDNA derived from T cells, B-cell-depleted T cells, or PBMCs. The dataset comprised deeply sampled blood TCRbeta repertoires from subjects exposed to, actively infected with, or recovered from COVID-19. The repertoires were made available in a free public database intended to serve as a resource for research on the immune response to SARS-CoV-2. Samples came from the ongoing ImmuneRACE study (first 160 participants) plus 1,254 subjects from 6 global collaborators. The sample metadata nearly always contained a de-identified subject ID, COVID-19 status, age in years and sex. Where HLA class I and class II types were available, the types were taken from metadata supplied by the sample provider, not from assay-based typing. The investigation overall reported the following: How much clinical and demographic metadata was included differed by source and by participant, and the metadata was provided uncurated.

The germline V gene yields SGHRS for CDR1 and YFSETQ for CDR2. Taken from cysteine to phenylalanine, the CDR3 has 15 residues. The entry retains the CDR3 DNA only, 45 bases that are in frame from base 1. Trimmed from V: 2 bases; trimmed from J: 1 base; junction bases lacking a gene match: 5. TCRbeta CDR3 regions were amplified from genomic DNA using the immunoSEQ Assay, a bias-controlled multiplex PCR. On the authors' methods: Within the assay, amplification of reference gene primers was used to estimate how many nucleated cells each sample contained. To quantify the absolute abundance of each unique TCRbeta CDR3 rearrangement, sequence reads were collapsed and filtered. Productive Simpson clonality was computed per sample as the square root of Simpson's diversity index over productive rearrangements. TCRdb mirrors the immuneACCESS table, restricted to in-frame sequences. Some clones are absent from its copies; in checked studies, under half trace to an unresolved V gene, and the reason for the others is unknown. V and J calls and clone size are given by that table; D and trimming were obtained from the DNA. For this sample the table gives about 60,000 clones, of which approximately 80% were detected only once. 5% to 7.5% of the sample belongs to the ten largest clones.

Material: peripheral blood. The sequence came from a man aged 55 to 70 with acute or convalescent COVID-19. The chain is encoded by TRBV5-1 joined to TRBJ1-1; 7 of the junction bases match TRBD1. CDR3 region: CASSLNRGWNTEAFF. The DNA reads as follows: TGCGCCAGCAGCTTAAACAGGGGATGGAACACTGAAGCTTTCTTT.